This record covers a single TCR beta chain. This clonotype was counted at least ten times. Its antigen is not yet known. There are no base qualities to consult, and no much larger clone falls within one base. This sample was included in a study of T cell repertoires in cytomegalovirus infection (dated by TCRdb to about 2019). Some background on the complete study: The HLA type of each donor mattered for the analysis, because public TCR beta signatures pointed to carriage of CMV infection along with the matching HLA type.

TCRdb shows the sequencer as Illumina HiSeq 1500. Using fastp at Q25 and MiXCR, TCRdb reprocessed the public reads and kept productive beta chains. Identical CDR3 proteins give one entry, which carries the most common genes and DNA. This sample holds approximately 750,000 distinct CDR3 sequences; 35% to 40% were observed only once. The ten most abundant clones make up 2.8% of the sample. Overall results and qualifications from the work: In the ex vivo response, HLA-C-restricted CMV-specific TCR beta clonotypes were dominant, and in two of eight donors the single most frequent clonotype came from this HLA-C-restricted group. In both this cohort and an independent roughly 360-donor cohort, the cumulative frequency of public TCR beta family members distinguished carriers of CMV infection plus the relevant HLA type.

The CDR3 goes from the cysteine to the phenylalanine over 15 residues. Only the CDR3 region is kept as DNA, spanning 45 bases read in frame from base 1. Between the V and J ends, shortened by 4 bases and 0 bases respectively, the junction contains 10 bases. Based on the germline V gene, the CDR1 and CDR2 sequences are SGHTA and FQGNSA. The receptor comes from a human donor in good health (CMV status not recorded). Some clones in this sample may be carry-over from other donors' samples. Sequenced input: PBMCs. The chain employs TRBV7-2 and TRBJ2-1, with the D gene call left open. The DNA sequence follows: TGTGCCAGCAGCTACAGCGCGAGCTCCTACAATGAGCAGTTCTTC. It encodes CASSYSASSYNEQFF.